The present T cell receptor beta chain was sequenced within a study of OX40 agonist ivuxolimab in advanced cancers. Comment on this clone: Antigen unknown.

Findings and limits, study-wide: Expanded clones belonging to CD8+ T cells outnumbered, on average, those of CD4+. At 0.1 to 3.0 mg/kg, clonal expansion of CD4+ and CD8+ blood T cells had occurred by week 6.

The CDR3 totals 16 residues. Germline values: CDR1 MNHEY, CDR2 SMNVEV (reference sequence). Losses at the gene ends were 5 bases for V and 2 bases for J; bases not matched to a gene: 9. Libraries were prepared by immunoSEQ multiplex PCR; TCRdb keeps only in-frame clonotypes and omits some of them. The repertoire holds roughly 53,000 clones, with approximately 86% as singletons. This specimen was CD4+ or CD8+ T cells sorted from blood, taken in a trial of the OX40 agonist ivuxolimab. This TCR came from an adult with an advanced solid tumor such as melanoma, head and neck, liver or kidney cancer. The V call is TRBV27, the J call TRBJ1-3; 7 bases agree with TRBD1. The CDR3 DNA is TGTGCCAGCAGTAGGACAGGAGGCTCGGCTGGAAACACCATATATTTT. It translates to CASSRTGGSAGNTIYF.